This TCR beta chain comes out of a study of STAT3 mutations in large granular lymphocyte leukemia. Data came from immunoSEQ multiplex PCR; TCRdb stores just in-frame clones and leaves some out. The sample shows 37,000 or so clones, more than 70% of them seen only once. Concerning this clone itself: As yet, its antigen is unknown.

V was shortened by 2 bases and J by 8 bases, with 16 bases between the two germline ends. This CDR3 spans 15 amino acids. Germline CDR1 and CDR2: SEHNR and FQNEAQ (reference sequence). The study, taken as a whole, reports: Variable sampling intervals and differing treatment regimens complicated linking therapy response to TCR clonal burden changes. Every T-cell large granular lymphocyte leukemia patient had at least one immunodominant TCR beta clonotype. TCR clonotype switching after therapy occurred in about 30% of the 18 patients.

The specimen sequenced was PBMCs. The chain uses TRBV7-9 and TRBJ2-1; D could derive from TRBD1 or TRBD2 (5 bases each). The sequence came from a human donor with T large granular lymphocyte leukemia. Some clones in this sample may be carry-over from other donors' samples. This CDR3 reads CASSLRDQWSDEQFF. CDR3 DNA sequence: TGTGCCAGCAGCTTAAGGGACCAATGGAGCGATGAGCAGTTCTTC.